What follows are 13 T cell receptor beta chains derived from one specimen sequenced in a study of cytomegalovirus exposure and HLA in healthy donors. The PCR employed 60 Vbeta primers together with 13 Jbeta primers. Sequencing was performed with immunoSEQ multiplex PCR; in TCRdb, only in-frame clones are kept and a portion is missing. This table holds roughly 120,000 clones, around 68% found once. Sequenced sample: PBMCs. Source of these receptors: a woman aged 45-65 years in good health and CMV-seropositive.

The J gene is TRBJ1-5, the V gene TRBV9; TRBD1 aligns across 7 bases. The V gene's germline CDR1 is SGDLS and CDR2 YYNGEE. Unmatched junction bases numbered 3, after V lost 3 bases and J lost 3 bases. The CDR3 runs to 14 residues. The CDR3 bases are TGTGCCAGCAGCGCGGGACAGATCAATCAGCCCCAGCATTTT. Translation gives CASSAGQINQPQHF.

In this sample, this clone turned up a few times. The rearrangement uses TRBV4-1 and TRBJ1-2, with D possibly matching TRBD1 (6 bases). V was trimmed by 3 bases and J by 0 bases, leaving 11 bases between them. Germline assignment: CDR1 MGHRA and CDR2 YSYEKL. The CDR3 is made up of 15 amino acids. In DNA, the CDR3 is TGCGCCAGCAGCCATACTACAGGGACTAACTATGGCTACACCTTC. Translated: CASSHTTGTNYGYTF.

The chain recombines TRBV12-5 with TRBJ2-7, with 7 bases fitting TRBD1. The CDR3 is 15 residues long. After removal of 1 base from V and 2 bases from J, the junction contained 5 bases not matched to a gene. Germline CDR1 LGHNT, CDR2 FRNRAP. The CDR3 DNA reads TGTGCTAGTGGTTTGGACAGGGGAAGACCCTACGAGCAGTACTTC. Amino acids: CASGLDRGRPYEQYF. Full variable domain (outside the CDR3, taken from reference TRBV12-5 and TRBJ2-7): DARVTQTPRHKVTEMGQEVTMRCQPILGHNTVFWYRQTMMQGLELLAYFRNRAPLDDSGMPKDRFSAEMPDATLATLKIQPSEPRDSAVYFCASGLDRGRPYEQYFGPGTRLTVT.

J is TRBJ1-5 and V is TRBV12-5; D gene uncertain. CDR1 and CDR2 (germline): LGHNT, FRNRAP. V lost 6 bases, J lost 8 bases, and 14 bases lay in between. The CDR3 contains 13 residues. The DNA for the CDR3 is TGTGCTAGTGGCCGCCGGGAGCGAGAGCCCCAGCATTTT. Translating gives CASGRREREPQHF.

The V call is TRBV19, the J call TRBJ2-1, with 7 bases identical to TRBD2. V lost 3 bases to trimming and J lost 6 bases; unmatched junction nucleotides: 2. Germline CDR1 and CDR2: LNHDA and SQIVND (reference sequence). This CDR3 has 13 amino acids. Written as DNA, the CDR3 is TGTGCCAGTAGTATCCCGGGAGGCAATGAGCAGTTCTTC. It yields the protein CASSIPGGNEQFF.

The chain uses TRBV28 and TRBJ2-4; 11 bases match TRBD1. The germline gives CDR1 MDHEN, CDR2 SYDVKM. This CDR3 is 15 amino acids long. Unmatched junction bases numbered 6, after V lost 3 bases and J lost 8 bases. DNA for the CDR3: TGTGCCAGCAGTTTCCCGGGACAGGGGGGGGACATTCAGTACTTC. Its protein product is CASSFPGQGGDIQYF.

This clone was detected only a few times. The CDR3 is CASSANRARGELFF. The DNA for the CDR3 is TGTGCCAGCAGCGCAAACAGGGCACGCGGGGAGCTGTTTTTT. The chain recombines TRBV9 with TRBJ2-2, with D perhaps TRBD1 (6 bases). Germline CDR1 SGDLS, CDR2 YYNGEE. Deletions cut 3 bases from V and 7 bases from J, with 13 bases between. The CDR3 sequence is 14 residues long.

This clone came up a few times. The chain combines TRBV5-4 with TRBJ2-3; D possibly corresponds to TRBD2 (6 bases). V shed 7 bases and J shed 2 bases, with 17 bases lying between them. This CDR3 is 15 amino acids long. Germline V gives CDR1 SGHNT, CDR2 YYREEE (reference sequence). CDR3 loop: CASGSETGVTDTQYF. CDR3 nucleotide sequence: TGTGCCAGCGGCTCGGAGACGGGGGTCACAGATACGCAGTATTTT.

The CDR3 is CAWSSWGQYNEQFF. For the CDR3, the DNA is TGTGCCTGGAGTAGTTGGGGACAATACAATGAGCAGTTCTTC. V is TRBV30 and J is TRBJ2-1; perhaps TRBD1 as D (6 bases). Germline values: CDR1 GTSNPN, CDR2 SVGIG (reference sequence). Trimming pared 2 bases from V and 4 bases from J, leaving 12 bases between. The CDR3 is made up of 14 amino acids.

The table lists this clone with a few counts. The rearrangement links TRBV7-2 to TRBJ2-3, with 11 nucleotides matching TRBD1. This CDR3 has 18 residues. Germline V gene data show CDR1 as SGHTA and CDR2 as FQGNSA. V was pared by 4 bases and J by 2 bases, with 11 bases of the junction left unmatched. CDR3 nucleotides: TGTGCCAGCAGCTACCAAACCGGGACAGGGGGTTCCACAGATACGCAGTATTTT. Its protein product is CASSYQTGTGGSTDTQYF. The whole variable domain, remainder taken from reference TRBV7-2 and TRBJ2-3, is GAGVSQSPSNKVTEKGKDVELRCDPISGHTALYWYRQSLGQGLEFLIYFQGNSAPDKSGLPSDRFSAERTGGSVSTLTIQRTQQEDSAVYLCASSYQTGTGGSTDTQYFGPGTRLTVL.

The gene calls are TRBV28 and TRBJ1-5, with D unresolved. Between the trimmed V and J ends, which lost 7 bases and 2 bases, there was a span of 15 bases. The germline CDR1 and CDR2 sequences are MDHEN and SYDVKM. The CDR3 length is 15 residues. In nucleotides, the CDR3 is TGTGCCAGCACCGTCGAGGGTATCGGCAATCAGCCCCAGCATTTT. It translates to CASTVEGIGNQPQHF.

The chain is built from TRBV7-2 and TRBJ1-1; possible D gene TRBD1, 5 bases. V was clipped by 5 bases and J by 13 bases, with 20 bases between them. The CDR3 loop spans 13 amino acids. The germline V gene encodes CDR1 SGHTA and CDR2 FQGNSA. In nucleotides, the CDR3 is TGTGCCAGCAGCCGGGACTCCGTAGACGTCATTTTCTTT. Its translation is CASSRDSVDVIFF.

This sequence joins TRBV21-1 and TRBJ2-7; the table names TRBD1, a call not compared with the DNA. TRBV21-1 is designated a pseudogene. The CDR3 is made up of 16 amino acids. CDR3 DNA: TGTGCCAGCAGCAAAGCTGCGGGACAGGGCTTCTACGAGCAGTACTTC. Amino acid sequence: CASSKAAGQGFYEQYF.